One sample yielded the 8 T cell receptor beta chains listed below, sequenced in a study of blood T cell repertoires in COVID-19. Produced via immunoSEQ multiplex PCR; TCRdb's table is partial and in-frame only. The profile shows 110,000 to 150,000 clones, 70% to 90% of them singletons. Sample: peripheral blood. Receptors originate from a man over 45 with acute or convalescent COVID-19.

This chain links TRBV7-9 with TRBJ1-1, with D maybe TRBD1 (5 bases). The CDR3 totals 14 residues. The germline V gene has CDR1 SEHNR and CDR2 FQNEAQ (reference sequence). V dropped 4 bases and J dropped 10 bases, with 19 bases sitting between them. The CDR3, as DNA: TGTGCCAGCAGCTCCATTTACTTCCCGGGGGGAGCTTTCTTT. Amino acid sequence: CASSSIYFPGGAFF.

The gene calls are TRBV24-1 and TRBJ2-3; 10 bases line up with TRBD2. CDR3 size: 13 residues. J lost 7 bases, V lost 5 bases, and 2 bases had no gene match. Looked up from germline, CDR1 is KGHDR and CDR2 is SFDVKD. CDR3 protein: CATSASGGHTQYF. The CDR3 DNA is TGTGCCACCAGTGCTAGCGGGGGCCATACGCAGTATTTT.

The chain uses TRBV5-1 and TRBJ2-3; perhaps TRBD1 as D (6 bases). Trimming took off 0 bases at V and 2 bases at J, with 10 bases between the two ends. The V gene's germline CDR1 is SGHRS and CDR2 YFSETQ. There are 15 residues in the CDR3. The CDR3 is CASSLAGQITDTQYF. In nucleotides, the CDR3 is TGCGCCAGCAGCTTGGCCGGACAGATCACAGATACGCAGTATTTT.

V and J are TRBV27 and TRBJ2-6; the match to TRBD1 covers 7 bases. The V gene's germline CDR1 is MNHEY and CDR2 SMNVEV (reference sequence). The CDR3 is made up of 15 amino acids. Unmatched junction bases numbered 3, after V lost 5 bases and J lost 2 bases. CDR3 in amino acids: CASSAQGAGANVLTF. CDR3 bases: TGTGCCAGCAGTGCCCAGGGGGCTGGGGCCAACGTCCTGACTTTC.

CDR3 in DNA: TGTGCCACCAGTCGGACGGGATACGAGCAGTACTTC. It specifies CATSRTGYEQYF. The genes are TRBV24-1 and TRBJ2-7; perhaps TRBD2 as D (5 bases). The germline V gene encodes CDR1 KGHDR and CDR2 SFDVKD. The V and J ends lost 6 bases and 4 bases respectively, with 9 bases between them. CDR3 length: 12 residues.

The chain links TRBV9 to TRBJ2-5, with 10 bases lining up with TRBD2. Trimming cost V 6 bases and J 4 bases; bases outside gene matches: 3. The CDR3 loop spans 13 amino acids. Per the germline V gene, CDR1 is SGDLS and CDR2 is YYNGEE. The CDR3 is CASTSGGGETQYF. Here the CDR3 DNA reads TGTGCCAGCACTAGCGGGGGAGGAGAGACCCAGTACTTC.

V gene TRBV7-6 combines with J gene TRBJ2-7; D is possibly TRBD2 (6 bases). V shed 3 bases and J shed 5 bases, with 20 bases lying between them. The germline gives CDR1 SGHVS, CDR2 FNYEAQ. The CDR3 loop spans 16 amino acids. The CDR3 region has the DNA TGTGCCAGCAGCTTGGAGGCGGGGTTGGGTGGCGACGAGCAGTACTTC. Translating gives CASSLEAGLGGDEQYF.

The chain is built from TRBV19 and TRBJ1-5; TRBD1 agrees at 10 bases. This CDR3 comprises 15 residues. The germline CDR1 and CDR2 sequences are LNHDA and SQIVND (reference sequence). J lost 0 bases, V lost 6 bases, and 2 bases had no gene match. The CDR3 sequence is CASRGTGDSNQPQHF. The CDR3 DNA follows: TGTGCCAGTAGAGGGACAGGGGATAGCAATCAGCCCCAGCATTTT.